A selection of T cell receptor beta chains follows, all from one sample in a study of cytomegalovirus exposure and HLA in healthy donors. The table came from immunoSEQ multiplex PCR; TCRdb's copy has only in-frame clones and leaves some out. The sample has approximately 98,000 clones, about 74% seen once. The sample consisted of PBMCs. The source is a male donor in good health and CMV-seronegative. The CDR3 runs from the conserved cysteine through the conserved F or W. D genes are given only for firm matches. Clone size appears in some rows only: once, few, many, or a class for an expanded clone.

clone_size	v_call	d_call	j_call	cdr3_nt	cdr3_aa
once	TRBV28	NA	TRBJ2-7	TGTGCCAGCAGTAAGACAGAATACGAGCAGTACTTC	CASSKTEYEQYF
NA	TRBV27	NA	TRBJ2-1	TGTGCCAGCGGAACGACTTCCCGTGAGCAGTTCTTC	CASGTTSREQFF
NA	TRBV11-3	NA	TRBJ2-7	TGTGCCAGCAGCTTCGAGGGTGGCTACGAGCAGTACTTC	CASSFEGGYEQYF
NA	TRBV11-1	NA	TRBJ2-3	TGTGCCAGCAGCCAACTTGCTAGCACAGATACGCAGTATTTT	CASSQLASTDTQYF
NA	TRBV7-6	TRBD2	TRBJ2-7	TGTGCCAGCAGCTTAGCATTGGGACTAGCAGACGAGCAGTACTTC	CASSLALGLADEQYF
NA	TRBV28	NA	TRBJ1-1	TGTGCCAGCAGTCCACTCACCGGGAACACTGAAGCTTTCTTT	CASSPLTGNTEAFF
NA	TRBV7-8	NA	TRBJ2-1	TGTGCCAGCAGTCCCGGGGAACTCTACAATGAGCAGTTCTTC	CASSPGELYNEQFF
once	TRBV30	TRBD1	TRBJ2-7	TGTGCCTGGAGGTACCCGGACAGGGGAATTGTGGAGCAGTACTTC	CAWRYPDRGIVEQYF
NA	TRBV5-1	NA	TRBJ2-7	TGCGCCAGCAGCCCTACGACTAGTAACTACGAGCAGTACTTC	CASSPTTSNYEQYF
NA	TRBV19	TRBD1	TRBJ2-3	TGTGCCAGTAGCGTACAGGGGTTCACAGATACGCAGTATTTT	CASSVQGFTDTQYF
NA	TRBV28	NA	TRBJ1-1	TGTGCCAGCAGTTACGGGGGGATGAACACTGAAGCTTTCTTT	CASSYGGMNTEAFF
NA	TRBV7-8	TRBD2	TRBJ2-5	TGTGCCAGCAGCTTAGTGCTGTCTAGCGGGAGAGGAGAGACCCAGTACTTC	CASSLVLSSGRGETQYF
NA	TRBV7-2	TRBD1	TRBJ1-2	TGTGCCAGCAGCTTAGGCCAGACAGGGAGGAACTATGGCTACACCTTC	CASSLGQTGRNYGYTF